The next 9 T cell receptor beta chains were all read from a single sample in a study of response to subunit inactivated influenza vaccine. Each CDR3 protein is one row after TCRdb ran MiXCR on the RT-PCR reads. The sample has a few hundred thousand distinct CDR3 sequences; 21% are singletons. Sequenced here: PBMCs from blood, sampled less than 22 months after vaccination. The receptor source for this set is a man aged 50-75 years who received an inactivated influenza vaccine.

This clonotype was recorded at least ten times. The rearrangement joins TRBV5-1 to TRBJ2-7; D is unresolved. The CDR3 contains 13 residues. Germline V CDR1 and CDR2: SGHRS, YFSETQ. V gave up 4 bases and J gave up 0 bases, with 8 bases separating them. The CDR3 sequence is CASSPGGSYEQYF. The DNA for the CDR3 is TGCGCCAGCAGCCCAGGCGGCTCCTACGAGCAGTACTTC.

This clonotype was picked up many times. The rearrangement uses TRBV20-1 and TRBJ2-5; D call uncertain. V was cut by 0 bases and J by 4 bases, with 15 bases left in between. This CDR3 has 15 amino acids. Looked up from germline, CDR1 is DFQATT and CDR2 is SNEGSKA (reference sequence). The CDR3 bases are TGCAGTGCTAGAGATGCCCAGGCCCCAGGAGAGACCCAGTACTTC. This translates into CSARDAQAPGETQYF.

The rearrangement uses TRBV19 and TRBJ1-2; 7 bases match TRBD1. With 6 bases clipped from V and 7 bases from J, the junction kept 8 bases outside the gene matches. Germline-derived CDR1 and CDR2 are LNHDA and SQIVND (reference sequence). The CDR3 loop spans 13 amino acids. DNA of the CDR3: TGTGCCAGTAGCCACCGGGACAGCCGTGGCTACACCTTC. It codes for CASSHRDSRGYTF.

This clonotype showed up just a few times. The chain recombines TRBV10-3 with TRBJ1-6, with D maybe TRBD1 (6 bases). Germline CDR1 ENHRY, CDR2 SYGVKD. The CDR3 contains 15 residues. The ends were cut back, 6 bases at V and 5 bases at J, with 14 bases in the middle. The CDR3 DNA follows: TGTGCCATCAGAAATAAGGGGGGGGATAATTCACCCCTCCACTTT. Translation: CAIRNKGGDNSPLHF.

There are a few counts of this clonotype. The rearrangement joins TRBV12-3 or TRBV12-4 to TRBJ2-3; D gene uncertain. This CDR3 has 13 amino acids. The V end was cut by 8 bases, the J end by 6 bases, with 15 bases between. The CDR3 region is CASYQSLTDTQYF. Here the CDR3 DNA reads TGTGCCAGCTACCAGAGCCTAACGGATACGCAGTATTTT.

CDR3 sequence (DNA): TGCAGCGTACCTCCCTATGACTCGGAAGAGACCCAGTACTTC. Protein product: CSVPPYDSEETQYF. The chain recombines TRBV29-1 with TRBJ2-5; unclear D gene. The CDR3 covers 14 residues. The germline V gene encodes CDR1 SQVTM and CDR2 ANQGSEA. Trimming cost V 6 bases and J 3 bases, with 17 bases left between them. Full variable domain (remainder filled in from reference TRBV29-1 and TRBJ2-5): SAVISQKPSRDICQRGTSLTIQCQVDSQVTMMFWYRQQPGQSLTLIATANQGSEATYESGFVIDKFPISRPNLTFSTLTVSNMSPEDSSIYLCSVPPYDSEETQYFGPGTRLLVL.

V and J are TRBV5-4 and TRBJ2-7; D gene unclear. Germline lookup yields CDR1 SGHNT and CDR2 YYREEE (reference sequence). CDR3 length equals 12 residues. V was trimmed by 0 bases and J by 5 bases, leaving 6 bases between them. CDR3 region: CASSLVSHEQYF. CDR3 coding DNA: TGTGCCAGCAGCTTGGTTTCCCACGAGCAGTACTTC.

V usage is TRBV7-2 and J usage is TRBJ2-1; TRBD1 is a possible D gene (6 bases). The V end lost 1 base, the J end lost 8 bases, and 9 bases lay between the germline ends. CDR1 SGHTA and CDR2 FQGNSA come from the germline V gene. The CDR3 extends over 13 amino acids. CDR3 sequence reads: CASSLVRGDEQFF. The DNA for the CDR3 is TGTGCCAGCAGCTTAGTCAGGGGCGATGAGCAGTTCTTC.

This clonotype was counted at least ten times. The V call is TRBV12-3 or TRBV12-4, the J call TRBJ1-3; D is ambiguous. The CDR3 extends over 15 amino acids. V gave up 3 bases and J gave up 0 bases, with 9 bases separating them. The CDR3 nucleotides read TGTGCCAGCAGTTTTATGCTCGGCTCTGGAAACACCATATATTTT. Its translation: CASSFMLGSGNTIYF.